The next 14 T cell receptor beta chains were all read from a single sample in a study of Ad26.COV2.S vaccination and SARS-CoV-2 variants. Generated by immunoSEQ multiplex PCR, the TCRdb table keeps only in-frame clones and is missing some. The sample contains fewer than 400,000 clones, less than 90% of which appear only once. Specified treatment: roughly 20 received Ad26.COV2.S at low or high dose, single or two shots; five or six received placebo; per-sample allocation not given. The samples were gathered on day 63 after the first injection of vaccine or placebo. Sample: peripheral blood, taken in a trial of Ad26.COV2.S vaccine versus placebo. The source is a person between 18 and 65 years old who received the Ad26.COV2.S COVID-19 vaccine or a placebo.

The V gene is TRBV9, the J gene TRBJ2-1, with TRBD1 identical over 9 bases. The junction had 7 bases not matched to a gene; V was cut back by 3 bases and J by 3 bases. This CDR3 region has 16 residues. Germline assignment: CDR1 SGDLS and CDR2 YYNGEE. The CDR3 nucleotides are TGTGCCAGCAGCGGCTACAGGGGGCGTCGCTACAATGAGCAGTTCTTC. Its protein product is CASSGYRGRRYNEQFF.

The chain's CDR3 is CASSLLAATEAFF. The CDR3 DNA sequence: TGTGCCAGCAGTTTGCTGGCGGCCACTGAAGCTTTCTTT. J is TRBJ1-1 and V is TRBV12-3 or TRBV12-4; D uncertain. V lost 3 bases to trimming and J lost 4 bases, with 9 bases between them. The CDR3 has 13 residues.

This CDR3 reads CASSLSPAPNYGYTF. Here the CDR3 DNA reads TGTGCCAGCAGTTTATCTCCGGCCCCTAACTATGGCTACACCTTC. The chain recombines TRBV27 with TRBJ1-2; D remains unclear. V lost 0 bases and J lost 0, with 8 bases in between. Germline assignment: CDR1 MNHEY and CDR2 SMNVEV (reference sequence). The CDR3 runs to 15 residues.

This rearrangement joins TRBV27 to TRBJ2-7; TRBD1 matches at 9 bases. The germline V gene encodes CDR1 MNHEY and CDR2 SMNVEV (reference sequence). The length of the CDR3 is 13 residues. The J segment lost 2 bases and the V segment lost 6 bases, leaving 2 bases of the junction unmatched. CDR3 DNA sequence: TGTGCCAGCAGGAGACAGGGGGCCTACGAGCAGTACTTC. This codes for CASRRQGAYEQYF.

A single count supports this clone. V and J are TRBV27 and TRBJ2-6, with D tentatively TRBD2 (5 bases). The CDR3 contains 17 residues. Trimming pared 2 bases from V and 4 bases from J, leaving 15 bases between. Looked up from germline, CDR1 is MNHEY and CDR2 is SMNVEV (reference sequence). Here the CDR3 reads CASSLPPRGRGANVLTF. DNA for the CDR3: TGTGCCAGCAGTTTACCTCCCCGGGGAAGAGGGGCCAACGTCCTGACTTTC.

The chain is built from TRBV19 and TRBJ1-2; perhaps TRBD1 as D (6 bases). Germline V gene sequence: CDR1 LNHDA, CDR2 SQIVND (reference sequence). The CDR3 has 14 amino acids. Trimming removed 6 bases at V and 6 bases at J, with 17 bases between. CDR3 loop: CASSAYNQGNGYTF. Here the CDR3 DNA reads TGTGCCAGTAGCGCATACAACCAGGGGAATGGCTACACCTTC. Supplemented by reference TRBV19 and TRBJ1-2, the full variable domain reads DGGITQSPKYLFRKEGQNVTLSCEQNLNHDAMYWYRQDPGQGLRLIYYSQIVNDFQKGDIAEGYSVSREKKESFPLTVTSAQKNPTAFYLCASSAYNQGNGYTFGSGTRLTVV.

The rearrangement joins TRBV11-3 to TRBJ2-2, with TRBD2 matching 8 bases. The CDR3 length is 16 residues. Germline V gene lookup returns CDR1 SGHNT and CDR2 YENEEA. V lost 1 base, J lost 1 base, and 2 bases stayed unmatched. The CDR3 DNA reads as TGTGCCAGCAGCTTAGTTAGCGGGGTGAACACCGGGGAGCTGTTTTTT. Translation gives CASSLVSGVNTGELFF. Variable domain in full (rest from reference TRBV11-3 and TRBJ2-2): EAGVVQSPRYKIIEKKQPVAFWCNPISGHNTLYWYLQNLGQGPELLIRYENEEAVDDSQLPKDRFSAERLKGVDSTLKIQPAELGDSAVYLCASSLVSGVNTGELFFGEGSRLTVL.

The chain joins TRBV12-3 or TRBV12-4 to TRBJ2-7, with D possibly being TRBD1 or TRBD2 (5 bases each). The CDR3 spans 13 residues. The V and J ends lost 3 bases and 1 base respectively, with 7 bases between them. CDR3 coding DNA: TGTGCCAGCAGTTTCTGGGGGTCCTACGAGCAGTACTTC. Translation: CASSFWGSYEQYF.

The chain couples TRBV2 to TRBJ1-2, with 12 bases identical to TRBD1. The germline V gene encodes CDR1 SNHLY and CDR2 FYNNEI. The V and J ends lost 6 bases and 5 bases, in that order; junction bases with no gene match: 4. The CDR3 spans 14 residues. The CDR3: CASRGTGGNYGYTF. CDR3 DNA sequence: TGTGCCAGCAGGGGGACAGGGGGCAATTATGGCTACACCTTC.

The chain uses TRBV6-5 and TRBJ1-2, with 9 bases matching TRBD1. CDR1 and CDR2 (germline): MNHEY, SVGAGI. This CDR3 has 16 amino acids. V dropped 0 bases and J dropped 5; count of bases not matched to a gene: 7. CDR3 sequence: CASSYSTGQGYYGYTF. The CDR3 DNA follows: TGTGCCAGCAGTTACTCGACGGGACAGGGTTATTATGGCTACACCTTC.

This CDR3 reads CASSRDSASYEQYF. In nucleotides, the CDR3 is TGTGCCAGCAGCCGGGACTCGGCATCCTACGAGCAGTACTTC. The genes are TRBV7-2 and TRBJ2-7; D may be TRBD2 (6 bases). CDR1 is SGHTA and CDR2 is FQGNSA in the germline V gene. CDR3 length: 14 residues. Between the trimmed V and J ends, which lost 5 bases and 1 base, there was a span of 12 bases.

V gene TRBV27 combines with J gene TRBJ2-5; no clear D gene. This CDR3 is built from 13 residues. Germline values: CDR1 MNHEY, CDR2 SMNVEV (reference sequence). With 2 bases removed from V and 5 bases from J, the gap between germline ends came to 9 bases. CDR3 loop: CASSLRAWETQYF. CDR3 nucleotide sequence: TGTGCCAGCAGTTTACGGGCCTGGGAGACCCAGTACTTC.

This clone was counted a single time. For the CDR3, the DNA is TGCGCCAGCAGCACCACAGGCACCGGGGAGCTGTTTTTT. Its translation is CASSTTGTGELFF. The chain has TRBV5-1 and TRBJ2-2, with D tentatively TRBD1 (5 bases). V lost 4 bases and J lost 4, with 8 bases in between. The CDR3 has 13 amino acids. Germline CDR1 reads SGHRS; CDR2 reads YFSETQ.

As concerns this clone: Other DNA sequences in this sample translate to the same CDR3. The V and J genes are TRBV6-1 and TRBJ1-2; the match to TRBD1 covers 9 bases. CDR1 is MNHNS, CDR2 SASEGT, per germline. The CDR3 is made up of 13 amino acids. V shed 3 bases, J shed 5 bases, and the junction held 1 base outside the gene matches. The CDR3 nucleotides read TGTGCCAGCAGTGAGACAGGGGGTTATGGCTACACCTTC. This translates into CASSETGGYGYTF.